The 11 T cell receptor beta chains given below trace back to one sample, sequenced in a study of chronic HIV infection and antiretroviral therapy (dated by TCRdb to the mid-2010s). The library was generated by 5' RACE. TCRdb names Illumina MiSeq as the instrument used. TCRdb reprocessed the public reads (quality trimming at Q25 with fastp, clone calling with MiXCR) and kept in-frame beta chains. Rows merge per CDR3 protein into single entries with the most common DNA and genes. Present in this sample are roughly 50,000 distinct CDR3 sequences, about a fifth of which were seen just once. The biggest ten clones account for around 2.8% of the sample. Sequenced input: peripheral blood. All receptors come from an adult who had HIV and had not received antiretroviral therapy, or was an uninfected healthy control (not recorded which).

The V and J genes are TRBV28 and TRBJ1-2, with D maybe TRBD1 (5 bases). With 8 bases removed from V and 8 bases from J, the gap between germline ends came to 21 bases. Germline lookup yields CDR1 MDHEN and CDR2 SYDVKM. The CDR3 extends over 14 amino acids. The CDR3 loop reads CASYSPGGGGGYTF. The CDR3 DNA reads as TGTGCCAGCTACTCCCCCGGGGGGGGAGGCGGCTACACCTTC.

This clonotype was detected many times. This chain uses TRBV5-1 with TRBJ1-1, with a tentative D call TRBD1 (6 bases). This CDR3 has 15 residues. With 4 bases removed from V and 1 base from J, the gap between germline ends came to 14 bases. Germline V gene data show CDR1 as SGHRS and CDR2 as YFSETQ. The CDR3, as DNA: TGCGCCAGCAGCCTGGATGGACAGAGGAACACTGAAGCTTTCTTT. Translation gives CASSLDGQRNTEAFF.

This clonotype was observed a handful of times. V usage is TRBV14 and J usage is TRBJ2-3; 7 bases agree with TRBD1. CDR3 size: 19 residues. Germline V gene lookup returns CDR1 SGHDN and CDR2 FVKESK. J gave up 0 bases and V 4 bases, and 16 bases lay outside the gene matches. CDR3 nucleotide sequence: TGTGCCAGCAGCCCCGGACAGGCGCGGACCTCTCCTAGCACAGATACGCAGTATTTT. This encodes CASSPGQARTSPSTDTQYF. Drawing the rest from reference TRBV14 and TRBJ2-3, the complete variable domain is EAGVTQFPSHSVIEKGQTVTLRCDPISGHDNLYWYRRVMGKEIKFLLHFVKESKQDESGMPNNRFLAERTGGTYSTLKVQPAELEDSGVYFCASSPGQARTSPSTDTQYFGPGTRLTVL.

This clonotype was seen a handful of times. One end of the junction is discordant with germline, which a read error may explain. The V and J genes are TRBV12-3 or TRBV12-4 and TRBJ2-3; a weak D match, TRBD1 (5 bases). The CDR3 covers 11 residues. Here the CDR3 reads CASSLGRLGVF. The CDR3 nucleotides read TGTGCCAGCAGTTTGGGCCGCCTAGGGGTTTTT.

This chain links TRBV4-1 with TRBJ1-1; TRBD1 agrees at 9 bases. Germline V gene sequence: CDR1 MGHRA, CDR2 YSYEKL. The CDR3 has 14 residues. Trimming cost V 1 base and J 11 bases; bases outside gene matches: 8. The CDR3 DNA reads TGCGCCAGCAGCCAAGTGAACACAGGACAGGGGGCTTTCTTT. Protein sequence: CASSQVNTGQGAFF.

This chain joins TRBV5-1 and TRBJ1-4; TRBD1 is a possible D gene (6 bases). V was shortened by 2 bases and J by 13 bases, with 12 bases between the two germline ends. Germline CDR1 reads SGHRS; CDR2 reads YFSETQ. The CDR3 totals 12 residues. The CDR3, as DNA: TGCGCCAGCAGCTTTACAGGGCTGGGACTGTTTTTT. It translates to CASSFTGLGLFF.

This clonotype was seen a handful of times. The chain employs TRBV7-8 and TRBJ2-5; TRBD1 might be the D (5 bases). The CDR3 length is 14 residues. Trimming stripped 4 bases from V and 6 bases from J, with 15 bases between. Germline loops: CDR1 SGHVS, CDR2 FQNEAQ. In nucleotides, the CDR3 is TGTGCCAGCAGCTCAGAAGGGGTCGAAAAGACCCAGTACTTC. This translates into CASSSEGVEKTQYF. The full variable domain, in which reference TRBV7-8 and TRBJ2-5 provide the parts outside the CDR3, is GAGVSQSPRYKVAKRGQDVALRCDPISGHVSLFWYQQALGQGPEFLTYFQNEAQLDKSGLPSDRFFAERPEGSVSTLKIQRTQQEDSAVYLCASSSEGVEKTQYFGPGTRLLVL.

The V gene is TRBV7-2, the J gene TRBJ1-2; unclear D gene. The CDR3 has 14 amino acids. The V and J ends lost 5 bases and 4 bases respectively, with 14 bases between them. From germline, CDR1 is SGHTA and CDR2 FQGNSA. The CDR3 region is CASSPSRDFYGYTF. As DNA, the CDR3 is TGTGCCAGCAGCCCCTCCCGGGATTTCTATGGCTACACCTTC.

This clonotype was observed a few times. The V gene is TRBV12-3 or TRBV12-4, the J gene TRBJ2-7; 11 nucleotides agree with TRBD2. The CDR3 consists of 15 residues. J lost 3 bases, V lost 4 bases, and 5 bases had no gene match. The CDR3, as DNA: TGTGCCAGCAGTTCCCCTAGCGGGAGGAGCTACGAGCAGTACTTC. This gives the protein CASSSPSGRSYEQYF.

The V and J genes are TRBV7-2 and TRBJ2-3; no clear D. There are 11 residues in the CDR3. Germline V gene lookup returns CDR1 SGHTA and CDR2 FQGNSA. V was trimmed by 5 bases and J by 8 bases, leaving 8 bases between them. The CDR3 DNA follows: TGTGCCAGCAGCCCCGAGGCTACGCAGTATTTT. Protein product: CASSPEATQYF.

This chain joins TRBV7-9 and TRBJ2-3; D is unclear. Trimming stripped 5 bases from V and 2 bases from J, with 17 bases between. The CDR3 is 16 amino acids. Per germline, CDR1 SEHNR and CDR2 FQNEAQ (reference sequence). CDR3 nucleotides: TGTGCCAGCAGCACTGACGGACCAGGATACACAGATACGCAGTATTTT. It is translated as CASSTDGPGYTDTQYF.